These 2 T cell receptor beta chains share one sample of origin, sequenced in a study of CXCR3-negative and CXCR3-positive naive CD8 T cells. Study-level findings and limits: The TRB CDR3s that CXCR3-positive naive cells carried were more hydrophobic than those of CXCR3-negative naive cells.

The study made its TRB cDNA libraries by 5' RACE, adding UMI labels. No DNA is given; TCRdb re-called the 5' RACE reads and lists each CDR3 protein once. The repertoire table contains under 70,000 distinct CDR3 sequences. For these TCRs, the target antigens are not known. Sequencing was done on a sample of naive CXCR3+ CD8+ T cells from blood. Regarding subset: CD45RO-CCR7+CD27+CD95- naive CD8+ T cells expressing CXCR3 (TNR3+). The receptors were sampled from a human donor in good health. Some clones in this sample may be carry-over from other donors' samples.

The rearrangement links TRBV28 to TRBJ2-1; TCRdb's D call, TRBD1, is unchecked because there is no DNA. CDR3 length: 16 residues. The V gene's germline CDR1 is MDHEN and CDR2 SYDVKM. CDR3 loop: CASSLDAGTGGNEQFF.

The rearrangement uses TRBV7-9 and TRBJ1-2; TCRdb lists TRBD1, though no DNA is available to test this call. The germline V gene has CDR1 SEHNR and CDR2 FQNEAQ (reference sequence). The CDR3 has 16 amino acids. The CDR3 loop is CASSSNLVWDTNGYTF.